One sample yielded the 8 T cell receptor beta chains listed below, sequenced in a study of T-cell reconstitution after alpha-beta-depleted transplantation in children listed by TCRdb under 2016. Libraries were constructed by PCR. Data came from an Illumina HiSeq 2500. TCR library preparation used molecular barcoding, with unique molecular identifiers applied to normalize quantification of the TCRbeta repertoire. TCRdb reprocessing: public reads trimmed at Q25 with fastp, clones called with MiXCR, in-frame beta chains kept. CDR3 protein duplicates are merged, each entry listing the most common genes and DNA. The sample yields about 200,000 distinct CDR3 sequences; roughly 15% were counted once. Jointly, the top ten make up 13% of the sample. The specimen was PBMCs from the stem cell graft donor, collected from the stem cell graft. The origin of the receptors is a human donor who donated a stem cell graft to a child with acute lymphoblastic leukemia.

In its sample, this clonotype was seen many times. In DNA, the CDR3 is TGCGCCAGCAGCTTGGAGGTGGGATTGAGGACTGAAGCTTTCTTT. It translates to CASSLEVGLRTEAFF. V usage is TRBV5-1 and J usage is TRBJ1-1, with D unresolved. V lost 0 bases and J lost 5, with 14 bases in between. The germline CDR1 and CDR2 sequences are SGHRS and YFSETQ. The CDR3 consists of 15 residues.

As to this clonotype: A much more abundant neighbour one base away suggests this may be a read error. The rearrangement joins TRBV5-1 to TRBJ1-5; the D gene is possibly TRBD1 (6 bases). V was pared by 3 bases and J by 5 bases, with 24 bases between. The CDR3 loop spans 18 amino acids. Looked up from germline, CDR1 is SGHRS and CDR2 is YFSETQ. The CDR3 bases are TGCGCCAGCAGCTCGGACAGTGGCATCCGAGACCGCTATCAGCCCCAGCATTTT. Its protein is CASSSDSGIRDRYQPQHF.

This clonotype was seen a handful of times. The chain is built from TRBV7-9 and TRBJ1-2; the D gene is possibly TRBD1 (5 bases). Per the germline V gene, CDR1 is SEHNR and CDR2 is FQNEAQ (reference sequence). V lost 5 bases and J 2 bases, leaving 12 bases between the germline ends. CDR3 length: 14 amino acids. CDR3: CASSRQTFNYGYTF. CDR3 coding DNA: TGTGCCAGCAGCCGACAGACTTTCAACTATGGCTACACCTTC.

This chain links TRBV23-1 with TRBJ1-5, with TRBD1 matching over 10 bases. TRBV23-1 is an ORF, with its function uncertain. With 5 bases clipped from V and 5 bases from J, the junction kept 6 bases outside the gene matches. CDR3 length equals 15 residues. The CDR3 reads CASSNRTGGHQPQHF. Written as DNA, the CDR3 is TGCGCCAGCAGTAACCGGACAGGGGGGCATCAGCCCCAGCATTTT.

This clonotype was observed at least ten times. The chain combines TRBV5-1 with TRBJ2-7, with D perhaps matching TRBD2 (6 bases). Trimming took 0 bases from V and 2 from J, leaving 9 bases between them. The CDR3 is made up of 14 amino acids. Germline CDR1 reads SGHRS; CDR2 reads YFSETQ. The CDR3 bases are TGCGCCAGCAGCTTGGGAGGGGAGGCCTACGAGCAGTACTTC. Protein: CASSLGGEAYEQYF.

This clonotype was recorded a few times. The rearrangement uses TRBV6-5 and TRBJ2-1; TRBD2 agrees at 8 bases. This CDR3 is 14 amino acids long. With 8 bases clipped from V and 4 bases from J, the junction kept 7 bases outside the gene matches. Germline V lookup: CDR1 MNHEY, CDR2 SVGAGI. This chain's CDR3 is CASGRREAYNEQFF. The CDR3 DNA is TGTGCCAGCGGGAGGCGGGAGGCTTACAATGAGCAGTTCTTC.

This clonotype was seen many times. Written as DNA, the CDR3 is TGCGCCAGCAGCCCCTTCTCCGCGGGAGGCTACGAGCAGTACTTC. Translated: CASSPFSAGGYEQYF. This chain connects TRBV5-1 to TRBJ2-7; the match to TRBD2 covers 8 bases. In germline, CDR1 is SGHRS, CDR2 YFSETQ. The CDR3 is 15 amino acids. The trim removed 4 bases at V and 3 bases at J, leaving 9 bases unmatched.

As to this clonotype: A much bigger clone sits one base away, suggesting this may be a read error. J is TRBJ2-7 and V is TRBV5-1, with D possibly TRBD1 on 6 matching bases. Germline assignment: CDR1 SGHRS and CDR2 YFSETQ. This CDR3 spans 15 amino acids. The CDR3 loop reads CSSSFLGGQTYEQYF. The CDR3 DNA reads as TGCTCCAGCAGCTTCCTTGGTGGACAGACCTACGAGCAGTACTTC.